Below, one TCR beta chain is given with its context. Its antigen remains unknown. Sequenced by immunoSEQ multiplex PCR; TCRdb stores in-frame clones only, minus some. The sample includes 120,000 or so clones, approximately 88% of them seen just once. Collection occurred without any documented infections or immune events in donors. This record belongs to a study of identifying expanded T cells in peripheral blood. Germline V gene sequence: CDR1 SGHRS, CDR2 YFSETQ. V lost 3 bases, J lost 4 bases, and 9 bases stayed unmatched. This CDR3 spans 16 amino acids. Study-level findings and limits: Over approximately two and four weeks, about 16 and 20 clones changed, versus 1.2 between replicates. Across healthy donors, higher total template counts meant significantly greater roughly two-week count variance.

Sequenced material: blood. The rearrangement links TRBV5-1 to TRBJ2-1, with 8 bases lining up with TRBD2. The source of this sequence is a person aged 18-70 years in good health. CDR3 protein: CASSSSSGGSYNEQFF. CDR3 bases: TGCGCCAGCAGCTCTTCTTCGGGGGGGTCTTACAATGAGCAGTTCTTC.